Below, 30 T cell receptor beta chains from the same sample are listed, as sequenced in a study of blood T cell repertoires in COVID-19. Sequencing used immunoSEQ multiplex PCR; TCRdb keeps in-frame clones, though not all of them. The table has around 150,000 clones, around 86% seen once. Sequenced material: peripheral blood. Receptor source: a young man with acute or convalescent COVID-19.

V gene TRBV5-1 combines with J gene TRBJ1-2; tentative D call: TRBD1 (5 bases). Germline-derived CDR1 and CDR2 are SGHRS and YFSETQ. The CDR3 totals 14 residues. Trimming removed 4 bases from V and 0 bases from J, with 10 bases in between. The CDR3 region is CASSPGTTNYGYTF. The DNA of the CDR3 is TGCGCCAGCAGCCCAGGGACTACTAACTATGGCTACACCTTC. The entire variable domain, with the rest obtained from reference TRBV5-1 and TRBJ1-2, is as follows: KAGVTQTPRYLIKTRGQQVTLSCSPISGHRSVSWYQQTPGQGLQFLFEYFSETQRNKGNFPGRFSGRQFSNSRSEMNVSTLELGDSALYLCASSPGTTNYGYTFGSGTRLTVV.

V and J are TRBV7-9 and TRBJ2-4; 11 bases align to TRBD2. Trimming at V came to 1 base and at J to 0 bases, leaving 5 bases not matched to a gene. The length of the CDR3 is 18 residues. The germline V gene encodes CDR1 SEHNR and CDR2 FQNEAQ (reference sequence). DNA for the CDR3: TGTGCCAGCAGCTTAGTGACTAGCGGGGAGTTAGCCAAAAACATTCAGTACTTC. This gives the protein CASSLVTSGELAKNIQYF.

This chain uses TRBV6-5 with TRBJ2-1, with 13 bases matching TRBD2. This CDR3 is 13 amino acids long. Losses at the gene ends were 6 bases for V and 16 bases for J; bases not matched to a gene: 9. CDR1 and CDR2 from the germline V gene are MNHEY and SVGAGI. CDR3 protein: CASSTGTSGEKFF. The CDR3 DNA follows: TGTGCCAGCAGCACCGGGACTAGCGGGGAAAAATTCTTC.

The gene calls are TRBV6-6 and TRBJ1-2; D is unresolved. Germline values: CDR1 MNHNY, CDR2 SVGAGI (reference sequence). Trimming took 2 bases from V and 7 from J, leaving 11 bases between them. The CDR3 is 13 amino acids. The CDR3 is CASSYDYHGGYTF. CDR3 DNA: TGTGCCAGCAGTTACGACTACCACGGTGGCTACACCTTC.

This clone showed up just a few times. V and J are TRBV2 and TRBJ2-2; no clear D. V shed 10 bases and J shed 9 bases, with 9 bases lying between them. The germline V gene encodes CDR1 SNHLY and CDR2 FYNNEI. This CDR3 comprises 10 residues. CDR3 amino acids: CAILNRELFF. CDR3 nucleotide sequence: TGTGCCATCCTTAATCGGGAGCTGTTTTTT.

The DNA of the CDR3 is TGCGCCAGCAGCTTAACAGTTAGCACAGATACGCAGTATTTT. It specifies CASSLTVSTDTQYF. This chain connects TRBV5-1 to TRBJ2-3; D not resolved. Germline assignment: CDR1 SGHRS and CDR2 YFSETQ. The CDR3 runs 14 residues. The V end was cut by 2 bases, the J end by 0 bases, with 7 bases between.

The V call is TRBV7-8, the J call TRBJ2-7, with TRBD2 identical over 7 bases. Per the germline V gene, CDR1 is SGHVS and CDR2 is FQNEAQ. The junction had 8 bases not matched to a gene; V was cut back by 5 bases and J by 1 base. The CDR3 totals 15 residues. CDR3 loop: CASSESGLLSYEQYF. In nucleotides, the CDR3 is TGTGCCAGCAGCGAATCGGGACTATTGTCCTACGAGCAGTACTTC.

The gene calls are TRBV2 and TRBJ2-3; the match to TRBD1 covers 12 bases. The CDR3 is made up of 15 amino acids. V lost 6 bases to trimming and J lost 6 bases; unmatched junction nucleotides: 7. The germline V gene has CDR1 SNHLY and CDR2 FYNNEI. CDR3 amino acids: CASRGTGGSWDTQYF. Written as DNA, the CDR3 is TGTGCCAGCAGAGGGACAGGGGGCAGTTGGGATACGCAGTATTTT.

CDR3 nucleotides: TGTGCAAGTCGGCACTATACGGACAGGAGGAGGCTCCAAGAGACCCAGTACTTC. Translating gives CASRHYTDRRRLQETQYF. The chain is built from TRBV12-2 and TRBJ2-5; the listed D gene, TRBD1, was not tested against the DNA. TRBV12-2 is a pseudogene segment. The CDR3 contains 18 residues.

The chain carries TRBV6-2 or TRBV6-3 and TRBJ1-5; the match to TRBD1 covers 8 bases. Germline V gene sequence: CDR1 MNHEY, CDR2 SVGEGT. The CDR3 sequence is 18 residues long. Losses at the gene ends were 4 bases for V and 3 bases for J; bases not matched to a gene: 14. The CDR3 DNA follows: TGTGCCAGCAGTTGGACAGGGTACGTCAATCCCCTCAATCAGCCCCAGCATTTT. Translation gives CASSWTGYVNPLNQPQHF.

The chain carries TRBV5-4 and TRBJ1-2; TRBD1 matches at 10 bases. CDR1 and CDR2 from the germline V gene are SGHNT and YYREEE (reference sequence). J lost 8 bases, V lost 4 bases, and 8 bases had no gene match. The CDR3 runs to 14 residues. The DNA for the CDR3 is TGTGCCAGCAGCCTGGATCGGGACAGGGGCGGCTACACCTTC. Translated, it gives CASSLDRDRGGYTF.

The CDR3 protein is CASSREYSGNTIYF. The CDR3 nucleotides read TGTGCCAGCTCACGAGAGTACAGTGGAAACACCATATATTTT. This chain uses TRBV18 with TRBJ1-3, with unresolved D. Trimming removed 4 bases at V and 3 bases at J, with 10 bases between. This CDR3 contains 14 residues. CDR1 and CDR2 (germline): KGHSH, LQKENI.

This clone is a singleton in its sample. This sequence joins TRBV19 and TRBJ2-1; TRBD2 aligns across 7 bases. The CDR3 is 14 residues long. Germline V gene lookup returns CDR1 LNHDA and CDR2 SQIVND (reference sequence). J was trimmed by 3 bases and V by 9 bases; bases with no gene match: 8. CDR3 protein: CASTLAMGYNEQFF. DNA of the CDR3: TGTGCCAGCACACTAGCGATGGGCTACAATGAGCAGTTCTTC.

The V gene is TRBV27, the J gene TRBJ1-5, with D perhaps TRBD1 (5 bases). Germline lookup yields CDR1 MNHEY and CDR2 SMNVEV (reference sequence). V gave up 6 bases and J gave up 3 bases, with 15 bases separating them. The CDR3 runs 15 residues. The CDR3 region has the DNA TGTGCCAGCAGGCAAGGTGGGGGGTACAATCAGCCCCAGCATTTT. Translating gives CASRQGGGYNQPQHF.

V and J are TRBV30 and TRBJ1-5, with 7 bases lining up with TRBD1. The J segment lost 6 bases and the V segment lost 1 base, leaving 9 bases of the junction unmatched. This CDR3 spans 15 amino acids. The germline V gene encodes CDR1 GTSNPN and CDR2 SVGIG (reference sequence). The CDR3 sequence is CAWSDRGPLGQPQHF. The CDR3 DNA reads TGTGCCTGGAGTGACAGGGGCCCCTTGGGTCAGCCCCAGCATTTT. The entire variable domain, with the rest obtained from reference TRBV30 and TRBJ1-5, is as follows: SQTIHQWPATLVQPVGSPLSLECTVEGTSNPNLYWYRQAAGRGLQLLFYSVGIGQISSEVPQNLSASRPQDRQFILSSKKLLLSDSGFYLCAWSDRGPLGQPQHFGDGTRLSIL.

J is TRBJ2-1 and V is TRBV30; a possible D gene is TRBD1 (6 bases). Germline V lookup: CDR1 GTSNPN, CDR2 SVGIG (reference sequence). Trimming cost V 4 bases and J 8 bases, with 9 bases left between them. This CDR3 contains 11 residues. CDR3 sequence reads: CAWNRAHEQFF. The CDR3 DNA follows: TGTGCCTGGAACAGGGCCCATGAGCAGTTCTTC.

The rearrangement joins TRBV4-2 to TRBJ1-1; D possibly corresponds to TRBD1 (5 bases). Germline V gives CDR1 LGHNA, CDR2 YNFKEQ. Trimming cost V 0 bases and J 6 bases, with 14 bases left between them. This CDR3 region has 15 residues. CDR3 in amino acids: CASSQDLKGWAEAFF. CDR3 sequence (DNA): TGTGCCAGCAGCCAAGATCTTAAGGGGTGGGCTGAAGCTTTCTTT.

J is TRBJ2-5 and V is TRBV3-1 (or the pseudogene TRBV3-2); D is unclear. The CDR3 spans 15 residues. Trimming stripped 0 bases from V and 3 bases from J, with 11 bases between. The germline V gene encodes CDR1 LGHDT and CDR2 YNNKEL (reference sequence). The DNA of the CDR3 is TGTGCCAGCAGCCAAGATCTCGACAACAAAGAGACCCAGTACTTC. This codes for CASSQDLDNKETQYF.

This chain connects TRBV12-3 or TRBV12-4 to TRBJ1-1; D is ambiguous. Trimming shortened V by 5 bases and J by 0 bases, and 7 bases separated the two germline ends. The CDR3 consists of 13 residues. CDR3 region: CASSRDMNTEAFF. The CDR3 DNA sequence: TGTGCCAGCAGTCGAGATATGAACACTGAAGCTTTCTTT.

The sample holds one count of this clone. The V gene is TRBV12-1, the J gene TRBJ2-2; TRBD1, the table's D call, was not compared with the DNA. TRBV12-1 is shown as a pseudogene. The CDR3 totals 16 residues. CDR3 nucleotides: TGTGCCAGCAGCTTTTCTCGCCAGTTCAGCACCGGGGAGCTGTTTTTT. This gives the protein CASSFSRQFSTGELFF.

The chain carries TRBV27 and TRBJ2-1; 11 bases fit TRBD1. With V trimmed by 6 bases and J by 2 bases, 3 bases remained unmatched. Germline V lookup: CDR1 MNHEY, CDR2 SMNVEV (reference sequence). The length of the CDR3 is 15 residues. CDR3 DNA: TGTGCCAGCAGCCAGGGACAGGGGGCCTACAATGAGCAGTTCTTC. The encoded protein is CASSQGQGAYNEQFF.

The CDR3 bases are TGTGCCAGCAGCCCCTGGGCGGGGGGCGTTACTGAAGCTTTCTTT. The encoded protein is CASSPWAGGVTEAFF. The chain combines TRBV7-9 with TRBJ1-1; a possible D gene is TRBD1 (6 bases). The ends were cut back, 5 bases at V and 5 bases at J, with 18 bases in the middle. This CDR3 has 15 amino acids. Per germline, CDR1 SEHNR and CDR2 FQNEAQ (reference sequence).

The chain couples TRBV7-3 to TRBJ1-1; perhaps TRBD1 as D (5 bases). CDR3 length: 13 residues. Trimming removed 1 base from V and 8 bases from J, with 11 bases in between. The germline gives CDR1 SGHTA, CDR2 FQGTGA. The CDR3 DNA follows: TGTGCCAGCAGCTTAAGCGGGGGGTCAGAAGCTTTCTTT. The encoded protein is CASSLSGGSEAFF.

The rearrangement joins TRBV6-6 to TRBJ1-5, with 9 bases fitting TRBD1. The V gene end was trimmed by 5 bases and the J gene end by 2 bases; junction bases not matched to a gene: 13. The CDR3 totals 18 residues. Germline V CDR1 and CDR2: MNHNY, SVGAGI (reference sequence). The CDR3 loop reads CASSPRTGAFEGNQPQHF. CDR3 coding DNA: TGTGCCAGCAGTCCCCGGACAGGGGCATTTGAGGGCAATCAGCCCCAGCATTTT.

In nucleotides, the CDR3 is TGTGCCAGCAGCTTTGGGTTCGGACAGGGGGGGACCGGGGAGCTGTTTTTT. Translating it yields CASSFGFGQGGTGELFF. This chain uses TRBV5-5 with TRBJ2-2, with TRBD1 identical over 10 bases. CDR3 length: 17 amino acids. Germline loops: CDR1 SGHKS, CDR2 YYEKEE (reference sequence). The trim removed 2 bases at V and 5 bases at J, leaving 9 bases unmatched.

The V gene is TRBV12-3 or TRBV12-4, the J gene TRBJ1-2, with D perhaps matching TRBD1 (6 bases). The germline V and J ends were trimmed by 6 bases and 7 bases, with 12 bases remaining between them. The CDR3 length is 12 residues. The CDR3: CASRPDSGGYTF. The CDR3 coding sequence is TGTGCCAGCAGACCGGACAGCGGTGGCTACACCTTC.

This clone was seen once. The chain is built from TRBV7-2 and TRBJ2-2; perhaps TRBD1 as D (6 bases). V was cut by 5 bases and J by 6 bases, with 13 bases left in between. The V gene's germline CDR1 is SGHTA and CDR2 FQGNSA. This CDR3 contains 14 residues. In DNA, the CDR3 is TGTGCCAGCAGCCAAACAGGGTTGGCCGGGGAGCTGTTTTTT. Residues: CASSQTGLAGELFF.

This chain uses TRBV29-1 with TRBJ1-4; 10 bases are a match to TRBD1. Germline V gene data show CDR1 as SQVTM and CDR2 as ANQGSEA. The CDR3 runs to 14 residues. V lost 4 bases, J lost 2 bases, and 1 base stayed unmatched. CDR3 DNA: TGCAGCGTTGCGGGACAGGGGACTAATGAAAAACTGTTTTTT. This encodes CSVAGQGTNEKLFF.

This clone appeared a single time. V usage is TRBV3-1 (or the pseudogene TRBV3-2) and J usage is TRBJ1-6; tentatively, D is TRBD1 (6 bases). The germline V and J ends were trimmed by 0 bases and 11 bases, with 11 bases remaining between them. CDR3 length: 14 residues. CDR1 is LGHDT and CDR2 is YNNKEL in the germline V gene (reference sequence). The CDR3 DNA follows: TGTGCCAGCAGCCAAGAGTCTAGGGGGACACCCCTCCACTTT. Its translation: CASSQESRGTPLHF.

The chain carries TRBV9 and TRBJ2-7, with 7 nucleotides matching TRBD2. The CDR3 covers 15 residues. Germline-derived CDR1 and CDR2 are SGDLS and YYNGEE. V was clipped by 1 base and J by 0 bases; unmatched bases: 4. Here the CDR3 DNA reads TGTGCCAGCAGCGTAAGTGGGACTAACTCCTACGAGCAGTACTTC. Translation gives CASSVSGTNSYEQYF.